The sequence of this T cell receptor beta chain was determined in a study of shared clonotypes between healthy human individuals. In the study overall: Each donor's CD8 memory used one plate, CD8 naive two, each CD4 subset three.

Findings of the study overall: Naive subsets usually exceeded memory subsets in estimated richness.

From germline, CDR1 is DFQATT and CDR2 SNEGSKA (reference sequence). The CDR3 consists of 11 residues. Method: immunoSEQ multiplex PCR; TCRdb's copy keeps in-frame clones and lacks some. The sample holds over a million clones, around 82% seen once. Of note for this clone: What it binds is unknown.

The V and J genes are TRBV20-1 and TRBJ1-2, with D uncertain. Sequencing input: memory CD4+ T cells from PBMCs. Subset indicated: CD45RA-negative fraction. The sequence derives from a man between 18 and 29 years old in good health. Some clones in this sample may be carry-over from other donors' samples. CDR3 region: CRARSNYGYTF. The CDR3 nucleotides are TGCAGGGCCAGGAGTAACTATGGCTACACCTTC.